This T cell receptor (beta chain) is drawn from a study of blood T cell repertoires in COVID-19 (dated by TCRdb to 2020 to 2022). Background on the whole study: Collaborator samples came from the United States, Italy and Spain and covered acute and convalescent phases of COVID-19. The material from the prospective study consisted of cDNA or gDNA derived from T cells, B-cell-depleted T cells, or PBMCs. Subjects who had been exposed to COVID-19, were actively infected with it, or had recovered from it provided the deeply sampled blood TCRbeta repertoires that made up the dataset. The repertoires were made available in a free public database intended to serve as a resource for research on the immune response to SARS-CoV-2. The samples were drawn from two sources: the first 160 participants of the ongoing ImmuneRACE study, and 1,254 subjects contributed by 6 global collaborators. Sample metadata almost always included a de-identified subject ID, COVID-19 status, age in years and sex. Where available, HLA class I and class II types were taken from metadata supplied by the sample provider and were not determined by assay-based typing. The research as a whole found: Clinical and demographic metadata were provided uncurated, with the amount varying by source and participant.

With respect to this clone: It lacks a known antigen. Nothing much larger sits one base from this clone, and base qualities are not available.

Trimming costs V 6 bases and J 1 base, and their ends lie 12 bases apart. CDR1 and CDR2, per the germline V gene, are SNHLY and FYNNEI. Including cysteine and phenylalanine, the CDR3 has 14 amino acids. Only CDR3 DNA remains: 42 bases, in frame from the first base. Samples from volunteer blood donors who had recovered from COVID-19 were contributed by a second Seattle source. Whole blood was collected in K2EDTA tubes by collaborating institutions according to the institutions' own protocols. For TCRbeta analysis, collaborator samples were shipped as frozen whole blood, as isolated PBMCs, or as DNA extracted from either sample type. The immunoSEQ Assay, a bias-controlled multiplex PCR, was used to amplify TCRbeta CDR3 regions from genomic DNA. The authors' analysis ran thus. Within the assay, amplification of reference gene primers was used to estimate how many nucleated cells each sample contained. To quantify the absolute abundance of each unique TCRbeta CDR3 rearrangement, sequence reads were collapsed and filtered. For each sample, productive Simpson clonality was calculated by taking the square root of Simpson's diversity index across productive rearrangements. This is the immuneACCESS table as TCRdb keeps it, with only in-frame sequences that have V and J called. A part of the clones is gone; compared with another copy, unresolved V genes explain less than half, and the rest is unexplained. V, J and clone size were drawn from that table, and D and trimming were deduced from the DNA. For this sample the table gives some 250,000 clones, of which 88% were detected only once. The ten largest clones take up just under 1% of the sample.

This clonotype was sampled from a middle-aged woman who had recovered from COVID-19. This chain is built from TRBV2 and TRBJ1-1; the best D guess is TRBD1, with 6 bases matching. Sequences were obtained from peripheral blood. The bases read TGTGCCAGCAGACTGGACAGACCGAACACTGAAGCTTTCTTT. Its amino acids are CASRLDRPNTEAFF.